This T cell receptor beta chain stems from a study of T cell responses to AZD1222 COVID-19 vaccine. Regarding the study as a whole: Clonal diversity was possibly underestimated, and the donors were mostly white British, with more females. Variant regions that are unmutated are reportedly the target of nearly half of spike-specific TCRs.

This CDR3 spans 14 amino acids. The germline V gene encodes CDR1 SGHAT and CDR2 FQNNGV. Trimming left V 1 base short and J 8 bases short, with 14 bases between. Repertoires were generated with immunoSEQ multiplex PCR, while TCRdb's copy carries only in-frame clones and drops some. The sample includes approximately 140,000 clones, around 92% of them seen just once. Points on this clone: Its antigen remains unidentified.

Second doses were pooled across both intervals (about 4 or about 12 weeks). The material sequenced was peripheral blood, taken 28 days after the second AZD1222 dose. This receptor was identified in an adult who received the AZD1222 COVID-19 vaccine. V usage is TRBV11-2 and J usage is TRBJ2-5, with a tentative D call TRBD1 (5 bases). The CDR3 region has the DNA TGTGCCAGCAGCTTAGGGGCAAGGGGTATAACCCAGTACTTC. Translated, it gives CASSLGARGITQYF.